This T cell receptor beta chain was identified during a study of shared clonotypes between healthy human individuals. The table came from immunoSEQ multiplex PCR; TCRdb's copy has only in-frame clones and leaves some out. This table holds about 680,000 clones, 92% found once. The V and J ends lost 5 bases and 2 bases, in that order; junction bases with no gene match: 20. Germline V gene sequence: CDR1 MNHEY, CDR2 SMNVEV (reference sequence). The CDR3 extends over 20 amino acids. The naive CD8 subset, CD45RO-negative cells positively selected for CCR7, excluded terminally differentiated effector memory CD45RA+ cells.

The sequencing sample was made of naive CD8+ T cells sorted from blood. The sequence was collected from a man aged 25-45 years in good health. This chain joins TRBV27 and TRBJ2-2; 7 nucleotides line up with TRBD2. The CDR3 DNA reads TGTGCCAGCAGTCCCCTGGGGGAGGGCCAGGGACGGATAAACACCGGGGAGCTGTTTTTT. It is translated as CASSPLGEGQGRINTGELFF.